A selection of T cell receptor beta chains follows, all from one sample in a study of cytomegalovirus exposure and HLA in healthy donors. TCRdb's copy holds only in-frame clones and misses some; the assay was immunoSEQ multiplex PCR. Here the sample spans 150,000 or so clones, around 68% being singletons. The sequencing input was PBMCs. These TCRs come from a young man in good health and CMV-seropositive. The CDR3 runs from the conserved cysteine through the conserved F or W. A D gene is named only where the DNA matches it firmly. The size field is filled for only some rows; it gives once, few, many or a size class.

D gene | clone size | J gene | V gene | CDR3 DNA | CDR3 protein
- | - | TRBJ2-3 | TRBV27 | TGTGCCAGCAGTTTAACTCTCGCGACTAGCACAGATACGCAGTATTTT | CASSLTLATSTDTQYF
TRBD1 | once | TRBJ1-2 | TRBV11-2 | TGTGCCAGCAGCCCCTTCCTACTACAGGGGCGCGATGGCTACACCTTC | CASSPFLLQGRDGYTF
- | once | TRBJ1-2 | TRBV6-1 | TGTGCCAGCAGTAGGGACACTCCTAACTATGGCTACACCTTC | CASSRDTPNYGYTF
TRBD2 | - | TRBJ2-7 | TRBV5-1 | TGCGCCAGCAGCTTAGGACTAGCGGGAGTGAGTGGGTCTTACGAGCAGTACTTC | CASSLGLAGVSGSYEQYF
- | - | TRBJ2-7 | TRBV5-4 | TGTGCCAGCAGCCCCGACCACAGGGCGTCGTACGAGCAGTACTTC | CASSPDHRASYEQYF
TRBD2 | - | TRBJ2-5 | TRBV5-1 | TGCGCCAGCAGTCAGGTCGTAGCGGGAGGATTGGAGACCCAGTACTTC | CASSQVVAGGLETQYF
TRBD2 | - | TRBJ2-1 | TRBV7-3 | TGTGCCAGCAGCTTCCTCACTAGCGGGAGATTCGATGAGCAGTTCTTC | CASSFLTSGRFDEQFF
TRBD2 | - | TRBJ2-1 | TRBV9 | TGTGCCTCTACAGCTAGCGGGAGTACGAATGAGCAGTTCTTC | CASTASGSTNEQFF
TRBD1 | once | TRBJ2-1 | TRBV27 | TGTGCCAGCAGTTTTATAGAGGACAGGGAGAAAAACCAGTTCTTC | CASSFIEDREKNQFF
TRBD2 | - | TRBJ2-3 | TRBV2 | TGTGCCAGCAGTGACCCAACTAGCGGTACGCAGTATTTT | CASSDPTSGTQYF
- | few | TRBJ2-1 | TRBV9 | TGTGCCAGCAGCGTTGCAGGATTCCCCATGGATGAGCAGTTCTTC | CASSVAGFPMDEQFF
- | - | TRBJ2-1 | TRBV9 | TGTGCCAGCAGCGTAGAAGGGGGAAAGTACAATGAGCAGTTCTTC | CASSVEGGKYNEQFF
- | - | TRBJ2-7 | TRBV11-3 | TGTGCCAGCAGCTTCGGCGGGCAGACCTACGAGCAGTACTTC | CASSFGGQTYEQYF
- | - | TRBJ2-3 | TRBV5-4 | TGTGCCAGCAGCTTTGTAGAAACTAGCACAGATACGCAGTATTTT | CASSFVETSTDTQYF
- | - | TRBJ2-3 | TRBV9 | TGTGCCAGCAGCGTAGTAGAGGCCACAGATACGCAGTATTTT | CASSVVEATDTQYF
- | - | TRBJ1-1 | TRBV27 | TGTGCCAGCAGCCAACACCGGGACAATGGTGAAGCTTTCTTT | CASSQHRDNGEAFF
- | few | TRBJ2-1 | TRBV6-1 | TGTGCCAGCAGCCTATATCGGGACTCCTACAATGAGCAGTTCTTC | CASSLYRDSYNEQFF
- | - | TRBJ2-2 | TRBV9 | TGTGCCAGCAGCGTAGGGGAGCCAACCGGGGAGCTGTTTTTT | CASSVGEPTGELFF
TRBD1 | - | TRBJ1-2 | TRBV10-2 | TGCGCCAGCAGTGAGTCCGGACAGGGCTATGGCTACACCTTC | CASSESGQGYGYTF
- | - | TRBJ2-1 | TRBV19 | TGTGCCAGTGCCCCCCGGACTCCCAACAATGAGCAGTTCTTC | CASAPRTPNNEQFF
- | - | TRBJ1-2 | TRBV6-5 | TGTGCCAGCACCTCAGGGTATGGCTACACCTTC | CASTSGYGYTF
- | few | TRBJ2-5 | TRBV7-3 | TGTGCCAGCAGCTTAACATCACTGGGAGTCCAGTACTTC | CASSLTSLGVQYF
TRBD2 | few | TRBJ2-3 | TRBV27 | TGTGCCAGCAGTTTTTTAGCGGGAGTAGGGGCAGATACGCAGTATTTT | CASSFLAGVGADTQYF
TRBD2 | - | TRBJ2-5 | TRBV5-1 | TGCGCCAGCAGCTTGGCCGCGACTAGCGGGAGCACGGAGACCCAGTACTTC | CASSLAATSGSTETQYF
TRBD1 | - | TRBJ2-3 | TRBV5-1 | TGCGCCAGCAGCTCGGGACAGGGGCCAAAAAGCACAGATACGCAGTATTTT | CASSSGQGPKSTDTQYF
- | - | TRBJ2-7 | TRBV7-9 | TGTGCCAGCAGCGCCTCACAGAGCTCCTACGAGCAGTACTTC | CASSASQSSYEQYF
- | - | TRBJ2-5 | TRBV6-5 | TGTGCCAGCAGTTATACCGGGACTCAAGAGACCCAGTACTTC | CASSYTGTQETQYF
TRBD1 | once | TRBJ1-1 | TRBV15 | TGTGCCACCAAGCAGGGGGGGAACACTGAAGCTTTCTTT | CATKQGGNTEAFF
- | few | TRBJ2-7 | TRBV9 | TGTGCCAGCAGCGTAGCTCAGGGGTACGAGCAGTACTTC | CASSVAQGYEQYF
- | few | TRBJ2-6 | TRBV5-1 | TGCGCCAGCAGCCCTCCTAGGGGATACTCTGGGGCCAACGTCCTGACTTTC | CASSPPRGYSGANVLTF
- | few | TRBJ1-5 | TRBV7-8 | TGTGCCAGCAGCGGGAAGACAGTTTATAGCAATCAGCCCCAGCATTTT | CASSGKTVYSNQPQHF
TRBD1 | - | TRBJ2-7 | TRBV9 | TGTGCCAGCAGCGTACTCCCGGGACAGGCTACCTACGAGCAGTACTTC | CASSVLPGQATYEQYF
- | - | TRBJ1-2 | TRBV2 | TGTGCCACTTCGTACACCTATGGCTACACCTTC | CATSYTYGYTF
- | - | TRBJ2-3 | TRBV7-6 | TGTGCCAGCAGCCTCAGACTGTACACAGATACGCAGTATTTT | CASSLRLYTDTQYF
TRBD2 | - | TRBJ2-2 | TRBV7-3 | TGTGCCAGCAGCTCTCCGGGACTAAGCACCGGGGAGCTGTTTTTT | CASSSPGLSTGELFF
TRBD1 | few | TRBJ2-5 | TRBV29-1 | TGCAGCGCCGTGAAATGGCCGGGACAGGGTACCGGGGAGACCCAGTACTTC | CSAVKWPGQGTGETQYF
TRBD2 | - | TRBJ2-1 | TRBV2 | TGTGCCAGCACTAGAACCAGCGGGAGTGGTAATGAGCAGTTCTTC | CASTRTSGSGNEQFF
TRBD1 | - | TRBJ2-7 | TRBV5-1 | TGCGCCAGCAGCCCCCTGGGGGACAGCTCCTACGAGCAGTACTTC | CASSPLGDSSYEQYF
TRBD1 | - | TRBJ1-2 | TRBV6-5 | TGTGCCAGCAGTTACACCGGGACAGTAAGAGATGGCTACACCTTC | CASSYTGTVRDGYTF
TRBD1 | - | TRBJ1-1 | TRBV18 | TGTGCCAGCTCACTTCCCGGGACAGGGGTGACTGAAGCTTTCTTT | CASSLPGTGVTEAFF
- | - | TRBJ2-2 | TRBV5-4 | TGTGCCAGCAGCTTCTATGACACCGGGGAGCTGTTTTTT | CASSFYDTGELFF
- | - | TRBJ2-7 | TRBV19 | TGTGCCAGTAGTTACACGACCGGGACATCCTCATACGAGCAGTACTTC | CASSYTTGTSSYEQYF
- | - | TRBJ1-5 | TRBV28 | TGTGCCAGCAGGGGGGCGGTGGCCCTCAATCAGCCCCAGCATTTT | CASRGAVALNQPQHF
TRBD1 | once | TRBJ2-5 | TRBV7-3 | TGTGCCAGCAGCTTAAATACAGGGGTGCGAGAGACCCAGTACTTC | CASSLNTGVRETQYF
- | - | TRBJ1-1 | TRBV30 | TGTGCCTGGAGTTCGGCAGCGACTATGAACACTGAAGCTTTCTTT | CAWSSAATMNTEAFF
TRBD1 | few | TRBJ1-6 | TRBV28 | TGTGCCAGCAGTCCGGGACAGCACTCTATCGAGAATTCACCCCTCCACTTT | CASSPGQHSIENSPLHF
TRBD1 | - | TRBJ2-7 | TRBV11-2 | TGTGCCAGCAGCTTAGTAGGGACAGGGGGCAAGCAGTACTTC | CASSLVGTGGKQYF
- | - | TRBJ2-1 | TRBV11-2 | TGTGCCAGCAGCTTACAGGGAAATGAGCAGTTCTTC | CASSLQGNEQFF
- | few | TRBJ2-3 | TRBV30 | TGTGCCTGGAGTGTGAAAGCGTTATTCACAGATACGCAGTATTTT | CAWSVKALFTDTQYF
- | - | TRBJ1-4 | TRBV6-5 | TGTGCCAGCAGTTACTCGACCGGGATCACTAATGAAAAACTGTTTTTT | CASSYSTGITNEKLFF
- | - | TRBJ1-2 | TRBV13 | TGTGCCAGCAGCTTAGATACTCTAGTTAACTATGGCTACACCTTC | CASSLDTLVNYGYTF
TRBD2 | - | TRBJ2-3 | TRBV27 | TGTGCCAGCTACGGGGAAAGACTAGCGGGAGTTGTTCGGGCAGATACGCAGTATTTT | CASYGERLAGVVRADTQYF
- | once | TRBJ1-3 | TRBV5-1 | TGCGCCAGCAGGGCTAACAGGGATTGGGGAAACACCATATATTTT | CASRANRDWGNTIYF
TRBD1 | - | TRBJ2-7 | TRBV11-3 | TGTGCCAGCAGCTTAGAGCGGACAGGGTACGAGCAGTACTTC | CASSLERTGYEQYF
- | - | TRBJ2-5 | TRBV6-1 | TGTGCCAGTGGCAACCAAGAGACCCAGTACTTC | CASGNQETQYF